This TCR beta chain is from a study of blood T cell repertoires in COVID-19. Sequencing used immunoSEQ multiplex PCR; TCRdb keeps in-frame clones, though not all of them. This sample has under 300,000 clones, with approximately 83% found just once. The CDR3 sequence is 14 residues long. Between the trimmed V and J ends, which lost 3 bases and 5 bases, there was a span of 14 bases. Germline-derived CDR1 and CDR2 are SGDLS and YYNGEE. The genes are TRBV9 and TRBJ2-5, with D possibly matching TRBD2 (6 bases). Sequenced: peripheral blood. This clonotype was sampled from a man aged 25-45 years who had recovered from COVID-19. For the CDR3, the DNA is TGTGCCAGCAGCGGGGACTGGTCTAGGGAGACCCAGTACTTC. This codes for CASSGDWSRETQYF. The full variable domain, rest sourced from reference TRBV9 and TRBJ2-5, is DSGVTQTPKHLITATGQRVTLRCSPRSGDLSVYWYQQSLDQGLQFLIQYYNGEERAKGNILERFSAQQFPDLHSELNLSSLELGDSALYFCASSGDWSRETQYFGPGTRLLVL.